The TCR beta chain under discussion was sequenced for a study of radiotherapy plus CTLA-4 blockade in lung cancer. Study at large: Among enrolled patients, over 15% responded and 31% achieved disease control. Regarding the study as a whole: Best predicting response, reportedly, were early blood T cell clone dynamics, with interferon-beta. An expansion of tumor-derived TCR clones occurred in blood after radiotherapy plus ipilimumab.

In the case of this clone: Its antigen is currently unknown.

The CDR3 runs to 15 residues. Germline V gene sequence: CDR1 LGHNA, CDR2 YNFKEQ. The trim removed 1 base at V and 6 bases at J, leaving 8 bases unmatched. The protocol was immunoSEQ multiplex PCR, while the TCRdb copy is restricted to in-frame clones and leaves out a portion. This table has 50,000 to 85,000 clones, approximately 83% appearing once. This chain uses TRBV4-2 with TRBJ2-5; 7 positions match TRBD1. Specimen: peripheral blood, collected from a patient treated with radiotherapy plus ipilimumab. This TCR was recovered from a human donor with non-small cell lung cancer who had a partial response to radiotherapy plus ipilimumab. The CDR3 bases are TGTGCCAGCAGCCAAGGGACAGGTTTTCAACAGACCCAGTACTTC. Its protein product is CASSQGTGFQQTQYF.